The 24 T cell receptor beta chains below all came from one sample that was sequenced in a study of OX40 agonist ivuxolimab in advanced cancers. The library was built by means of the immunoSEQ multiplex PCR assay. TCRdb's version of the immuneACCESS table is confined to in-frame rearrangements and falls short of the full clone set. An unresolved V gene accounts for under half of the shortfall where checked; the remainder is of unknown origin. Recorded for this sample are tens of thousands of clones; approximately 83% of them occurred a single time. The biggest ten clones account for 9.5% to 15% of the sample. The material sequenced was CD4+ or CD8+ T cells sorted from blood, taken in a trial of the OX40 agonist ivuxolimab. The receptors shown here come from an adult with an advanced solid tumor such as melanoma, head and neck, liver or kidney cancer.

The rearrangement uses TRBV4-1 and TRBJ2-7, with 7 bases aligning to TRBD2. The germline V gene encodes CDR1 MGHRA and CDR2 YSYEKL. This CDR3 spans 15 amino acids. With 4 bases clipped from V and 2 bases from J, the junction kept 8 bases outside the gene matches. CDR3 bases: TGCGCCAGCAGCCGACCCGGGACTAAGGCCTACGAGCAGTACTTC. Its translation: CASSRPGTKAYEQYF.

The rearrangement uses TRBV29-1 and TRBJ1-1; D gene ambiguous. Germline assignment: CDR1 SQVTM and CDR2 ANQGSEA. The length of the CDR3 is 13 residues. Trimming removed 5 bases from V and 1 base from J, with 11 bases in between. CDR3 sequence: CSVRAGRNTEAFF. DNA for the CDR3: TGCAGCGTTCGAGCAGGTCGGAACACTGAAGCTTTCTTT.

The chain combines TRBV5-6 with TRBJ1-2; D gene unclear. Trimming shortened V by 0 bases and J by 5 bases, and 11 bases separated the two germline ends. The CDR3 contains 14 residues. Germline V CDR1 and CDR2: SGHDT, YYEEEE. CDR3 nucleotide sequence: TGTGCCAGCAGCTTGGGCACAGCATTATATGGCTACACCTTC. Amino acids: CASSLGTALYGYTF.

V and J are TRBV30 and TRBJ2-5; 7 bases align to TRBD2. The germline gives CDR1 GTSNPN, CDR2 SVGIG (reference sequence). V dropped 3 bases and J dropped 0; count of bases not matched to a gene: 10. This CDR3 spans 16 amino acids. As DNA, the CDR3 is TGTGCCTGGAGCGGAGGGGCTAGCGGATACCAAGAGACCCAGTACTTC. Translated: CAWSGGASGYQETQYF.

The rearrangement uses TRBV9 and TRBJ2-1, with 10 bases fitting TRBD1. The CDR3 is 16 residues long. Unmatched junction bases numbered 4, after V lost 0 bases and J lost 4 bases. Germline V gene data show CDR1 as SGDLS and CDR2 as YYNGEE. The CDR3 loop is CASSVGLGQGYNEQFF. Written as DNA, the CDR3 is TGTGCCAGCAGCGTAGGGTTGGGACAGGGGTACAATGAGCAGTTCTTC.

The chain has TRBV27 and TRBJ2-7, with TRBD1 matching 9 bases. J lost 4 bases, V lost 7 bases, and 5 bases had no gene match. Looked up from germline, CDR1 is MNHEY and CDR2 is SMNVEV (reference sequence). The CDR3 consists of 13 residues. The CDR3 is CASTGQGGYEQYF. The CDR3 bases are TGTGCCAGCACGGGACAGGGAGGGTACGAGCAGTACTTC.

J is TRBJ2-7 and V is TRBV15; 9 bases agree with TRBD1. V shed 7 bases and J 4 bases; nucleotides not matched to a gene: 8. CDR1 LNHNV and CDR2 YYDKDF come from the germline V gene (reference sequence). The CDR3 loop spans 14 amino acids. CDR3 coding DNA: TGTGCCACCACCCCCGGGACAGGGCAATACGAGCAGTACTTC. As protein: CATTPGTGQYEQYF.

The chain couples TRBV4-2 to TRBJ1-4, with D possibly matching TRBD1 (6 bases). V was cut by 1 base and J by 8 bases, with 14 bases left in between. Germline V gives CDR1 LGHNA, CDR2 YNFKEQ. This CDR3 spans 15 amino acids. The CDR3 protein is CASSQVRDIREKLFF. CDR3 sequence (DNA): TGTGCCAGCAGCCAAGTCCGGGACATTCGCGAAAAACTGTTTTTT.

This chain links TRBV7-2 with TRBJ2-3; 8 nucleotides align to TRBD2. The germline CDR1 and CDR2 sequences are SGHTA and FQGNSA. CDR3 length equals 15 residues. V lost 4 bases, J lost 1 base, and 4 bases stayed unmatched. CDR3 sequence: CASSSRREGTDTQYF. The CDR3 nucleotides read TGTGCCAGCAGCTCGCGGCGGGAGGGCACAGATACGCAGTATTTT.

This chain's CDR3 is CASSYEFRGQPQHF. DNA for the CDR3: TGTGCCAGCAGTTACGAGTTCAGGGGTCAGCCCCAGCATTTT. The chain uses TRBV6-5 and TRBJ1-5, with D possibly TRBD1 on 6 matching bases. The CDR3 spans 14 residues. V was clipped by 2 bases and J by 6 bases, with 11 bases between them. Germline CDR1 is MNHEY and CDR2 is SVGAGI.

The chain recombines TRBV2 with TRBJ2-1, with D possibly matching TRBD2 (5 bases). Per germline, CDR1 SNHLY and CDR2 FYNNEI. The CDR3 spans 17 residues. Trimming stripped 1 base from V and 6 bases from J, with 19 bases between. The CDR3 DNA follows: TGTGCCAGCAGTGAAGGGGTTAGCCCCGGAGGATTCAATGAGCAGTTCTTC. Translation gives CASSEGVSPGGFNEQFF.

Judged by abundance, this clone is medium-sized. The V gene is TRBV2, the J gene TRBJ1-2; D ambiguous. This CDR3 contains 15 residues. Germline CDR1 SNHLY, CDR2 FYNNEI. V was trimmed by 4 bases and J by 3 bases, leaving 15 bases between them. CDR3 DNA sequence: TGTGCCAGCAGTGGGTTAAGGGAACGGGACTATGGCTACACCTTC. Translation gives CASSGLRERDYGYTF.

The rearrangement joins TRBV6-5 to TRBJ1-1; D not resolved. With 2 bases removed from V and 8 bases from J, the gap between germline ends came to 15 bases. The CDR3 runs to 14 residues. Germline V gives CDR1 MNHEY, CDR2 SVGAGI. DNA of the CDR3: TGTGCCAGCAGTTACCAATCGACGGAAAGCGAAGCTTTCTTT. Translated: CASSYQSTESEAFF.

This clone was seen only once. The chain is built from TRBV4-1 and TRBJ1-1, with 8 bases lining up with TRBD1. The CDR3 spans 14 residues. CDR1 is MGHRA, CDR2 YSYEKL, per germline. The V gene end was trimmed by 4 bases and the J gene end by 7 bases; junction bases not matched to a gene: 8. For the CDR3, the DNA is TGCGCCAGCAGCCGAGGACAGGGCACGATTGAAGCTTTCTTT. This codes for CASSRGQGTIEAFF.

CDR3 nucleotide sequence: TGTGCCAGCAGTTCGTGGGGAAAGCAGTACTTC. This codes for CASSSWGKQYF. The V gene is TRBV6-1, the J gene TRBJ2-7; D call uncertain. The CDR3 extends over 11 amino acids. Germline CDR1 MNHNS, CDR2 SASEGT. With 5 bases removed from V and 8 bases from J, the gap between germline ends came to 10 bases.

This clone was seen only a few times. This chain connects TRBV7-2 to TRBJ1-4; the match to TRBD1 covers 9 bases. CDR1 is SGHTA and CDR2 is FQGNSA in the germline V gene. Trimming cost V 5 bases and J 8 bases; bases outside gene matches: 6. This CDR3 comprises 14 residues. The CDR3 nucleotides are TGTGCCAGCAGCCCGATGGGACAGGGAGAAAAACTGTTTTTT. It yields the protein CASSPMGQGEKLFF. The full variable domain, rest sourced from reference TRBV7-2 and TRBJ1-4, is GAGVSQSPSNKVTEKGKDVELRCDPISGHTALYWYRQSLGQGLEFLIYFQGNSAPDKSGLPSDRFSAERTGGSVSTLTIQRTQQEDSAVYLCASSPMGQGEKLFFGSGTQLSVL.

The rearrangement joins TRBV19 to TRBJ2-3, with 8 nucleotides matching TRBD1. Germline CDR1 is LNHDA and CDR2 is SQIVND (reference sequence). The CDR3 totals 17 residues. V shed 5 bases, J shed 4 bases, and the junction held 14 bases outside the gene matches. This chain's CDR3 is CASSPFPGQGVADTQYF. CDR3 nucleotide sequence: TGTGCCAGTAGTCCGTTCCCCGGACAGGGTGTAGCAGATACGCAGTATTTT.

This clone is medium-sized by share. V usage is TRBV5-6 and J usage is TRBJ1-2; TRBD1 is a possible D gene (5 bases). CDR1 and CDR2 from the germline V gene are SGHDT and YYEEEE. This CDR3 is 12 amino acids long. V gave up 2 bases and J gave up 8 bases, with 10 bases separating them. The CDR3 DNA sequence: TGTGCCAGCAGCTTCCAGGGTGAAGGCTACACCTTC. The encoded protein is CASSFQGEGYTF.

CDR3 nucleotide sequence: TGTGCCAGCAGTAAGACCGGGACGAACACCGGGGAGCTGTTTTTT. It codes for CASSKTGTNTGELFF. The chain couples TRBV6-1 to TRBJ2-2; possibly TRBD2 for D (5 bases). Germline V gene data show CDR1 as MNHNS and CDR2 as SASEGT. Trimming took 5 bases from V and 0 from J, leaving 10 bases between them. The CDR3 covers 15 residues.

This clone was observed once. The V gene is TRBV29-1, the J gene TRBJ2-1, with TRBD1 identical over 9 bases. Per the germline V gene, CDR1 is SQVTM and CDR2 is ANQGSEA. The CDR3 covers 16 residues. Unmatched junction bases numbered 11, after V lost 5 bases and J lost 3 bases. The CDR3 DNA is TGCAGCGTTAACGACAGGGGGTCCCGTGGCTACAATGAGCAGTTCTTC. It codes for CSVNDRGSRGYNEQFF.

CDR3 amino acids: CASSPRVGRGYTF. The CDR3 region has the DNA TGTGCCAGCAGCCCCCGGGTGGGTCGTGGCTACACCTTC. The J gene is TRBJ1-2, the V gene TRBV4-2; D gene uncertain. CDR3 length: 13 residues. V was shortened by 4 bases and J by 7 bases, with 13 bases between the two germline ends. CDR1 and CDR2 (germline): LGHNA, YNFKEQ.

CDR3 sequence (DNA): TGTGCCAGCAGGTCCTCCCGGGGGGGGCGAGGCACCGGGGAGCTGTTTTTT. Amino acids: CASRSSRGGRGTGELFF. This chain links TRBV27 with TRBJ2-2; 8 nucleotides line up with TRBD2. Germline lookup yields CDR1 MNHEY and CDR2 SMNVEV (reference sequence). V lost 6 bases to trimming and J lost 4 bases; unmatched junction nucleotides: 13. This CDR3 region has 17 residues.

The chain combines TRBV6-5 with TRBJ2-5, with D perhaps matching TRBD2 (6 bases). CDR3 length: 13 residues. CDR1 MNHEY and CDR2 SVGAGI come from the germline V gene. V lost 5 bases and J lost 5, with 12 bases in between. CDR3 loop: CASSETSDETQYF. The CDR3 region has the DNA TGTGCCAGCAGTGAGACTAGTGACGAGACCCAGTACTTC.

This chain joins TRBV30 and TRBJ2-7, with 9 bases lining up with TRBD2. Trimming cost V 3 bases and J 2 bases; bases outside gene matches: 5. The CDR3 spans 14 residues. Germline CDR1 GTSNPN, CDR2 SVGIG (reference sequence). In nucleotides, the CDR3 is TGTGCCTGGAGCCTTAGCGGGGGTCCCTACGAGCAGTACTTC. Its protein is CAWSLSGGPYEQYF.